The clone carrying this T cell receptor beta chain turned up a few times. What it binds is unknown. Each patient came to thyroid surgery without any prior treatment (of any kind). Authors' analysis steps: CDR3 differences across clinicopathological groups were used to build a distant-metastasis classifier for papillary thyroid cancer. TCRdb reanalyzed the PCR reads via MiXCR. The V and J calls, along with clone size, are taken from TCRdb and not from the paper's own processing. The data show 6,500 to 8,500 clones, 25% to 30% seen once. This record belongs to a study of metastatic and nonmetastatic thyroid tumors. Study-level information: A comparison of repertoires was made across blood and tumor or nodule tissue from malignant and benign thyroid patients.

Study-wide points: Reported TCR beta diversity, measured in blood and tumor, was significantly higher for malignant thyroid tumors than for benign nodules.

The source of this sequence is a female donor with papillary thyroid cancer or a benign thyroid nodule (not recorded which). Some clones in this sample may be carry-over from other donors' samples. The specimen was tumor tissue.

CDR3 loop: CASKMGQGNYGYTF. CDR3 sequence (DNA): TGTGCCAGCAAAATGGGACAGGGGAACTATGGCTACACCTTC. This chain connects TRBV6-1 to TRBJ1-2; TRBD1 matches 10 bases. Germline V gene sequence: CDR1 MNHNS, CDR2 SASEGT. The CDR3 is 14 amino acids. V lost 7 bases and J lost 2; bases outside the gene matches: 4.